This T cell receptor (beta chain) came from a study of blood T cell repertoires in COVID-19. Study as a whole: Spain, Italy and the United States supplied samples that represented acute and convalescent COVID-19.

TCRdb's table, derived via immunoSEQ multiplex PCR, lists solely in-frame clones and lacks some. The sample shows 150,000 to 200,000 clones, about 78% of them seen only once. This CDR3 has 14 residues. The germline CDR1 and CDR2 sequences are SGDLS and YYNGEE. Trimming removed 1 base from V and 5 bases from J, with 12 bases in between. This clonotype originated in a woman aged 45-59 years who had recovered from COVID-19. The V and J genes are TRBV9 and TRBJ1-1, with unresolved D. Sequencing was done on a sample of PBMCs or T cells enriched from blood (not recorded which). CDR3 sequence (DNA): TGTGCCAGCAGCGTACGGCAGGCTGGTACTGAAGCTTTCTTT. Amino acids: CASSVRQAGTEAFF. The variable domain in full, with the rest retrieved from reference TRBV9 and TRBJ1-1, is DSGVTQTPKHLITATGQRVTLRCSPRSGDLSVYWYQQSLDQGLQFLIQYYNGEERAKGNILERFSAQQFPDLHSELNLSSLELGDSALYFCASSVRQAGTEAFFGQGTRLTVV.